This T cell receptor beta chain was captured by sequencing in a study of regulatory T cells in long-lasting Graves disease. Overall study: Prior antithyroid drug treatment in newly diagnosed Graves' patients lasted under 3 months.

Germline CDR1 MDHEN, CDR2 SYDVKM. This CDR3 is built from 15 residues. V shed 2 bases and J shed 9 bases, with 19 bases lying between them. Whole-study results and caveats: Sample size, which was small, may have reduced accuracy.

Time point meaning: newly diagnosed GD, antithyroid drugs for less than 3 months. Researchers made the TCR library from RNA that was extracted from PBMCs. Building of the TCR beta libraries involved iRepertoire HTBI primers and Arm-PCR of CDR3 regions. Each CDR3 protein gets one entry after TCRdb re-called the multiplex PCR reads with MiXCR. The table lists some 220,000 distinct CDR3 sequences, roughly 19% of them singletons. This clonotype has just one count. Its antigen is still unknown. This sample also appeared in a second study, on T cells in Graves' hyperthyroidism and ophthalmopathy. From that paper: TCR CDR3 underwent first-round RT-PCR with the HTBI primer set. Separation of ophthalmopathy from stable hyperthyroidism was achieved by a 13 V-J model.

This sequence originates from a woman aged 25 to 39 with Graves disease. Sequencing used peripheral blood mononuclear cells (PBMCs), obtained at new diagnosis, from a patient treated with antithyroid drugs. This chain joins TRBV28 and TRBJ2-5, with TRBD1 as a possible D gene (6 bases). The CDR3 bases are TGTGCCAGCAGTTTACAGGGGACCCCCGGGGCGGCCCAGTACTTC. This gives the protein CASSLQGTPGAAQYF.